Sequencing of this T cell receptor (beta chain) was carried out in a study of technical replicates of blood from several donors. The sample holds one count of this clone. Profiling relied on immunoSEQ multiplex PCR, and the TCRdb table lists in-frame clones only, not all of them. The top ten hold 5.6% of the sample, which has under 70,000 clones, just over 85% seen once. The ends lost 4 bases at V and 0 bases at J; junction bases unmatched: 5. Germline CDR1 and CDR2: SGHTS and YDEGEE. The CDR3 is made up of 15 amino acids. The sample taken for sequencing was PBMCs. The sequence was obtained from a human donor in good health. Some clones in this sample may be carry-over from other donors' samples. The J gene is TRBJ2-7, the V gene TRBV5-8, with 9 bases fitting TRBD1. The CDR3 spells CASSPGQGLSYEQYF. CDR3 in DNA: TGTGCCAGCAGCCCCGGACAGGGGCTCTCCTACGAGCAGTACTTC.